This TCR beta chain derives from a study of cytomegalovirus exposure and HLA in healthy donors (dated by TCRdb to 2016 to 2017). Background on the whole study: An earlier analysis of 587 of the donors reported 250 to 300 Gb of sequence data and 90 million to 120 million unique TCR beta sequences obtained from about 180 million T cells. An early release covering over 500 HLA-typed donors comprised 250 to 350 gigabases of sequencing data and around 80 million unique TCR sequences. Among the roughly 430 genotyped donors, around 81% belonged to the genetic ancestry cluster associated with self-reported Caucasian donors. The study aimed to test whether cataloging public T cell receptors could reveal signatures of past pathogen exposure. The study profiled the T cell repertoires of fewer than 850 subjects by immunosequencing and related them to cytomegalovirus serostatus. Besides the first cohort of 666 subjects, a separate validation cohort made up of over 100 different subjects was used. To predict cytomegalovirus infection status, the study combined high-throughput TCR immunosequencing, statistical association of individual TCRs with disease status, and machine learning. A later analysis re-analyzed previously published TCR beta repertoires from approximately 700 donors and added high-resolution HLA genotyping to study TCR occurrence patterns. In the later analysis, no new phenotypic data were used to find candidate immune exposures; instead, reliance was placed on TCR beta sequences and their occurrence across donors. An earlier analysis of approximately 580 of the donors used high-throughput TCR beta sequencing to judge whether each TCR beta V gene segment behaved as functional or pseudogenic. Donor age, sex, ethnicity and CMV serostatus were collected together with the repertoire data. In a later genetic analysis, genome-wide SNP genotypes for 398 of the 666 donors were used, and that subset was treated as a discovery cohort. All discovery cohort repertoires had been generated using a single sequencing platform. Both class I and class II loci were covered by HLA typing, at four-digit resolution. The number of donors typed differed by locus, with 629-630 for A, B, C, DRB1 and DQB1, over 500 for DQA1, 600 to 610 for DPA1, and approximately 470 for DPB1. Several DR-DQ haplotypes were treated as single units for association and clustering because of strong linkage in the cohort. Among about 410 genotyped donors of the cohort, an average of approximately 200,000 unique TCR beta nucleotide sequences was sequenced per donor, of which 15% to 20% were non-productive. The paper as a whole reports these results and caveats: A later analysis found that TCR association rates varied across HLA loci, with DRB1 alleles showing the most associated TCRs and HLA-C alleles the fewest. In a later genetic analysis, a missense DCLRE1C variant was associated with V-gene and J-gene trimming of TCR beta chains, and the association was replicated in an independent cohort. Most CMV-associated TCR beta chains appeared to be HLA-restricted in a later analysis, and the HLA associations seemed to be driven largely by CMV exposure. Linkage disequilibrium might explain the correlated functional status among segregating V segments, but an unknown experimental factor could not be ruled out. The authors suggested that the approach could potentially be extended to other disease states and immunological phenotypes. A further reported finding was that TCR beta sequences accurately predicted the HLA-A and HLA-B alleles for most subjects in the first cohort. According to a later genetic analysis, donors in an Asian-associated ancestry cluster had fewer N-insertions in productive TCRs than the roughly 700-donor mean. CMV serostatus was the only immune exposure information available for the cohort. Most TCR sequences were seen in very few donors, while some public TCRs were found in many individuals. The classifier was reported to diagnose cytomegalovirus status with high specificity and sensitivity in both the original and validation cohorts. Approximately 18 rarely observed V segments, including chromosome 9 orphons, were excluded from the earlier analysis of 550 to 700 of the donors because counts were too low. A few of the identified cytomegalovirus-associated TCR beta chains were confirmed in vitro to be specific for cytomegalovirus antigens. The presence/absence analyses assumed that sequencing depth was roughly uniform across donors, and that assumption may not be true. A later analysis reported that several top co-occurrence clusters appeared linked to parvovirus B19, influenza, CMV and Epstein-Barr virus. HLA typing was unavailable for some donors at each locus, so association tests used only the typed subset. Some IMGT-functional V segments, including TRBV6-2 and TRBV6-3, could not be distinguished by the 87-base-pair reads and were therefore excluded. Strong co-occurrence of HLA alleles, especially DR and DQ, made assigning TCR associations to individual alleles difficult. A later analysis found that HLA-associated TCR beta chains were more clonally expanded and had lower generation probabilities than equally common non-associated chains. A total of about 180 TCR beta chains were listed by the study as associated with cytomegalovirus. In a later analysis, 16,951 TCR beta sequences were associated with specific HLA alleles at a false discovery rate of 0.05. Broadly in line with IMGT annotations, most TCR beta V segments showed up in productive rearrangements about 90% or about 30% of the time in an earlier analysis of 450 to 750 of the donors. A group of highly shared sequence variants was considered likely to be a technical artifact of the sequencing pipeline. The cohort was sequenced for TCR beta chains only, and without alpha or paired-chain data the features that could be detected were limited.

Note on this clone: There is no known antigen for this receptor. No base qualities exist here, and no much larger clone lies one base off it.

The cohort comprised 666 healthy bone marrow donors. At the time of sampling, every cohort member was nominally healthy, though immune exposures that went unrecorded were likely present. The donor was CMV seronegative and belonged to the group of 380 or so seronegative cohort members. A peripheral blood sample was collected from each donor, and TCR beta sequencing was performed on peripheral blood mononuclear cells. Genomic DNA was extracted from the blood cell samples with the Qiagen DNeasy Blood Extraction Kit. The CDR3 runs 17 amino acids, cysteine and phenylalanine included. Left in the record is the CDR3 DNA by itself, 51 bases read in frame from the first base. Here V drops 3 bases and J drops 2 bases, and the junction holds 7 bases not matched to any gene. Per the germline V gene, ENHRY is the CDR1 and SYGVKD is the CDR2. Libraries were prepared through the immunoSEQ multiplex PCR assay. For the multiplex PCR, a mixture combining 60 forward primers for TCR Vbeta segments and 13 reverse primers for TCR Jbeta segments was used. The CDR3 region of rearranged TCR beta genes was amplified from genomic DNA by a multiplex PCR assay. On the Illumina HiSeq System, the amplified TCR beta libraries were sequenced as 87-base-pair reads. The authors' pipeline ran thus. A later analysis tallied around 82 million unique TCR beta chains across the 550 to 850 repertoires, and around 12 million of those chains were shared by two or more donors. Raw reads were error-corrected and collapsed into unique sequences by a nearest-neighbor algorithm in which closely related sequences were merged to remove PCR and sequencing errors. V, D and J gene segments were assigned by aligning CDR3 sequences to IMGT reference sequences. For a sequence to be retained, a match of at least six nucleotides was required to both a V gene segment and a J gene segment. A rearrangement was called productive if the CDR3 had no stop codons and remained in frame with V and J, and every other rearrangement was called non-productive. Following IMGT convention, CDR3 was defined as the stretch from the second conserved V-encoded cysteine up to the conserved J-encoded phenylalanine. In an earlier analysis of roughly 580 of the donors, sequences lacking an unambiguous match to a single V gene segment were excluded. An earlier analysis of 587 of the donors called V segments functional above 56.7% productive rearrangements and segregating when the between-donor standard deviation exceeded 5%. To diagnose cytomegalovirus status from the catalog of TCR beta chain sequences, a statistical classification framework was built. A later analysis assigned V and J genes by comparing TCR nucleotide sequences with IMGT/GENE-DB human TR gene sequences. Using the TCRdist pipeline, a later analysis assigned CDR3 sequences along with most-parsimonious VDJ recombination scenarios. In a later analysis, each TCR beta chain was defined by its CDR3 amino acid sequence together with its V-gene family, and reads lacking a unique V-gene family were excluded. As a way to deal with suspected cross-contamination and a sequencing artifact, a later analysis dropped nearly 600 nucleotide sequences that were highly shared and had low generation probability. A later analysis calculated a clonal expansion index for each public chain from normalized within-repertoire ranks of inferred template counts. Generation probabilities in a later analysis came from a VDJ recombination model fitted to out-of-frame rearrangements, and those results were checked against IGoR. Hypergeometric tests were used in a later analysis to score TCR-TCR, TCR-HLA and TCR-CMV co-occurrence, with a repertoire-size bias correction applied to the TCR pairs. False discovery rates were estimated in a later analysis by permuting HLA or CMV assignments 20 times. In a later analysis, co-occurring TCRs were grouped using DBSCAN, and TCRdist sequence similarity was added for clustering within HLA-allele-positive subsets. Repertoires with fewer than 30,000 or more than 120,000 public chains, plus five repertoires with anomalous nucleotide sharing, were excluded from co-occurrence clustering. TCRdb retrieved this table from immuneACCESS and kept in-frame rearrangements only. Not all clones are present; in checked studies, unresolved V genes account for under half, and no reason is known for the remainder. V and J calls and clone size follow that table, whereas D and trimming were derived from the DNA. This sample lists roughly 86,000 clones; roughly three fifths were detected once. The leading ten clones occupy under 4% of the sample.

The source material was PBMCs. In this chain, TRBV10-3 is recombined with TRBJ1-5; 10 middle bases align to TRBD1. The receptor was derived from a man in his thirties or forties in good health and CMV-seronegative. For the CDR3, the sequence is CAISEGTGVGGNQPQHF. The sequenced DNA: TGTGCCATCAGTGAAGGGACAGGGGTCGGGGGCAATCAGCCCCAGCATTTT.